The 23 T cell receptor beta chains reported below all come from one sample, sequenced in a study of blood T cell repertoires in COVID-19 (dated by TCRdb to the early 2020s). The library was built by means of the immunoSEQ multiplex PCR assay. Not all clones reach the TCRdb copy of this immuneACCESS table, which keeps in-frame sequences only. Checked studies attribute under half of the gap to unresolved V genes and leave the rest unexplained. The sample table holds about 190,000 clones, of which around nine tenths were seen once. Together, the top ten hold 0.53% of the sample. Specimen: peripheral blood. Receptor source: a man aged 45-65 years with acute or convalescent COVID-19.

V and J are TRBV7-3 and TRBJ2-6, with 7 bases fitting TRBD1. The CDR3 length is 17 residues. Unmatched junction bases numbered 10, after V lost 5 bases and J lost 3 bases. Germline CDR1 and CDR2: SGHTA and FQGTGA. The CDR3 DNA is TGTGCCAGCAGCCCTCGGACAGGAACTGGTGGGGCCAACGTCCTGACTTTC. It yields the protein CASSPRTGTGGANVLTF.

The rearrangement joins TRBV5-4 to TRBJ1-1; 8 nucleotides line up with TRBD1. V gave up 0 bases and J gave up 1 base; unmatched junction bases: 2. Germline assignment: CDR1 SGHNT and CDR2 YYREEE (reference sequence). The CDR3 consists of 15 residues. The CDR3 nucleotides read TGTGCCAGCAGCTTGGGGGGGACAGGGAACACTGAAGCTTTCTTT. Amino acid sequence: CASSLGGTGNTEAFF.

The rearrangement uses TRBV7-9 and TRBJ1-1; the D gene is possibly TRBD1 (5 bases). CDR3 size: 15 residues. Germline V gene lookup returns CDR1 SEHNR and CDR2 FQNEAQ (reference sequence). Trimming pared 5 bases from V and 1 base from J, leaving 14 bases between. The CDR3 here is CASSTDSRKNTEAFF. CDR3 DNA: TGTGCCAGCAGCACAGACAGTAGGAAGAACACTGAAGCTTTCTTT.

The CDR3 nucleotides read TGTGCCAGCAGCTTGGGCCGAGCCCTGCACTACGAGCAGTACTTC. It codes for CASSLGRALHYEQYF. The rearrangement links TRBV5-6 to TRBJ2-7, with D uncertain. The germline V gene encodes CDR1 SGHDT and CDR2 YYEEEE. The V end lost 0 bases, the J end lost 3 bases, and 13 bases lay between the germline ends. The CDR3 sequence is 15 residues long. The entire variable domain, with the rest obtained from reference TRBV5-6 and TRBJ2-7, is as follows: DAGVTQSPTHLIKTRGQQVTLRCSPKSGHDTVSWYQQALGQGPQFIFQYYEEEERQRGNFPDRFSGHQFPNYSSELNVNALLLGDSALYLCASSLGRALHYEQYFGPGTRLTVT.

The chain employs TRBV27 and TRBJ1-6, with TRBD1 as a possible D gene (6 bases). V shed 5 bases and J shed 8 bases, with 13 bases lying between them. Germline CDR1 is MNHEY and CDR2 is SMNVEV (reference sequence). The CDR3 loop spans 14 amino acids. CDR3 sequence: CASSDRDKHSPLHF. CDR3 nucleotide sequence: TGTGCCAGCAGTGACCGGGACAAACATTCACCCCTCCACTTT.

The rearrangement uses TRBV27 and TRBJ2-3; tentatively, D is TRBD2 (6 bases). V shed 5 bases and J shed 2 bases, with 17 bases lying between them. Per the germline V gene, CDR1 is MNHEY and CDR2 is SMNVEV (reference sequence). The CDR3 runs 16 residues. Written as DNA, the CDR3 is TGTGCCAGCAGTACCCGGGCGGGACTTTCCACAGATACGCAGTATTTT. This codes for CASSTRAGLSTDTQYF.

The chain links TRBV3-1 (or the pseudogene TRBV3-2) to TRBJ2-1; TRBD2 matches at 15 bases. Unmatched junction bases numbered 4, after V lost 3 bases and J lost 7 bases. Germline lookup yields CDR1 LGHDT and CDR2 YNNKEL (reference sequence). The CDR3 is made up of 16 amino acids. CDR3 nucleotides: TGTGCCAGCAGCCACCGGACTAGCGGGAGGGGGAATGAGCAGTTCTTC. Translating gives CASSHRTSGRGNEQFF.

This chain joins TRBV5-1 and TRBJ2-1, with D maybe TRBD2 (6 bases). V was pared by 1 base and J by 4 bases, with 15 bases between. Germline V gene lookup returns CDR1 SGHRS and CDR2 YFSETQ. The CDR3 consists of 16 residues. CDR3 DNA sequence: TGCGCCAGCAGCTTGTTGGCCGGGAGCGCGTACAATGAGCAGTTCTTC. Translated: CASSLLAGSAYNEQFF.

The chain employs TRBV27 and TRBJ2-7; 7 bases align to TRBD2. The CDR3 loop spans 15 amino acids. The V gene's germline CDR1 is MNHEY and CDR2 SMNVEV (reference sequence). V trimming: 6 bases; J trimming: 2 bases; junction bases outside the gene matches: 10. The CDR3 region is CASRMSPAGTYEQYF. The CDR3 DNA reads as TGTGCCAGCAGGATGAGCCCAGCGGGGACCTACGAGCAGTACTTC.

The genes are TRBV7-8 and TRBJ1-5; 8 nucleotides align to TRBD1. The CDR3 has 14 residues. After removal of 5 bases from V and 5 bases from J, the junction contained 5 bases not matched to a gene. Germline CDR1 is SGHVS and CDR2 is FQNEAQ. DNA for the CDR3: TGTGCCAGCAGCGGGGACAGGAGATATCAGCCCCAGCATTTT. Its translation is CASSGDRRYQPQHF. Looking up the rest from reference TRBV7-8 and TRBJ1-5 gives the full variable domain: GAGVSQSPRYKVAKRGQDVALRCDPISGHVSLFWYQQALGQGPEFLTYFQNEAQLDKSGLPSDRFFAERPEGSVSTLKIQRTQQEDSAVYLCASSGDRRYQPQHFGDGTRLSIL.

The CDR3 loop reads CASSRLAGIQTQYF. The DNA for the CDR3 is TGTGCCAGCAGCCGACTAGCGGGAATTCAGACCCAGTACTTC. The rearrangement uses TRBV7-8 and TRBJ2-5; TRBD2 matches 11 bases. CDR3 length equals 14 residues. After removal of 5 bases from V and 6 bases from J, the junction contained 5 bases not matched to a gene. Per the germline V gene, CDR1 is SGHVS and CDR2 is FQNEAQ.

The V gene is TRBV7-9, the J gene TRBJ2-2; D is unresolved. V gave up 2 bases and J gave up 1 base, with 5 bases separating them. CDR1 SEHNR and CDR2 FQNEAQ come from the germline V gene (reference sequence). This CDR3 region has 14 residues. Here the CDR3 reads CASSLSVNTGELFF. CDR3 bases: TGTGCCAGCAGCTTATCTGTGAACACCGGGGAGCTGTTTTTT.

In regard to this clone: At one of its ends the junction is not consistent with the germline gene, which may arise from a read error. J is TRBJ2-6 and V is TRBV9; TRBD1 agrees at 8 bases. The CDR3 sequence is 17 residues long. The germline gives CDR1 SGDLS, CDR2 YYNGEE. The CDR3 DNA sequence: TGTACCAGCAGCCCGACAGGGGAATACTCTGGGGCCAACGTCCTGACTTTC. The encoded protein is CTSSPTGEYSGANVLTF.

The rearrangement uses TRBV18 and TRBJ1-1; 12 bases fit TRBD1. CDR1 is KGHSH and CDR2 is LQKENI in the germline V gene. This CDR3 has 16 amino acids. The ends lost 2 bases at V and 7 bases at J; junction bases unmatched: 8. The CDR3 bases are TGTGCCAGCTCACCAACCGGGACAGGGGGCAGCGGTGAAGCTTTCTTT. Amino acids: CASSPTGTGGSGEAFF.

The rearrangement uses TRBV5-1 and TRBJ2-5, with 7 bases fitting TRBD1. V dropped 2 bases and J dropped 5; count of bases not matched to a gene: 9. The germline gives CDR1 SGHRS, CDR2 YFSETQ. The length of the CDR3 is 15 residues. The CDR3: CASSFGRGLRETQYF. Here the CDR3 DNA reads TGCGCCAGCAGCTTTGGCAGGGGGTTGAGGGAGACCCAGTACTTC.

CDR3 nucleotide sequence: TGCGCCAGCAGCCAAATGGCCCTCCAAGAGACCCAGTACTTC. Translation: CASSQMALQETQYF. The chain has TRBV4-1 and TRBJ2-5; D remains ambiguous. CDR1 is MGHRA, CDR2 YSYEKL, per germline. The CDR3 has 14 amino acids. V shed 2 bases and J shed 1 base, with 8 bases lying between them.

This sequence joins TRBV28 and TRBJ2-7, with a weak D call TRBD1 (5 bases). The V end was cut by 9 bases, the J end by 0 bases, with 12 bases between. The CDR3 totals 13 residues. Germline assignment: CDR1 MDHEN and CDR2 SYDVKM. This chain's CDR3 is CASGRQSSYEQYF. The DNA for the CDR3 is TGTGCCAGTGGGCGACAGAGCTCCTACGAGCAGTACTTC.

The chain uses TRBV7-9 and TRBJ2-1; 12 nucleotides match TRBD2. Germline loops: CDR1 SEHNR, CDR2 FQNEAQ (reference sequence). The CDR3 loop spans 16 amino acids. The V gene end was trimmed by 3 bases and the J gene end by 10 bases; junction bases not matched to a gene: 10. Here the CDR3 reads CASSFLTLGLAGEQFF. In nucleotides, the CDR3 is TGTGCCAGCAGCTTCTTGACCCTTGGACTAGCGGGAGAGCAGTTCTTC. Complete variable domain (other parts from reference TRBV7-9 and TRBJ2-1): DTGVSQNPRHKITKRGQNVTFRCDPISEHNRLYWYRQTLGQGPEFLTYFQNEAQLEKSRLLSDRFSAERPKGSFSTLEIQRTEQGDSAMYLCASSFLTLGLAGEQFFGPGTRLTVL.

The CDR3 spells CASSLGRSLNQPQHF. CDR3 nucleotide sequence: TGTGCCAGCAGTTTAGGCAGGTCCCTTAATCAGCCCCAGCATTTT. The chain combines TRBV28 with TRBJ1-5; D is undetermined. The germline V gene has CDR1 MDHEN and CDR2 SYDVKM. V dropped 2 bases and J dropped 4 bases, with 12 bases sitting between them. The CDR3 length is 15 residues.

This sequence joins TRBV6-1 and TRBJ2-5; a weak D match, TRBD1 (5 bases). Trimming removed 2 bases from V and 5 bases from J, with 21 bases in between. Looked up from germline, CDR1 is MNHNS and CDR2 is SASEGT. The length of the CDR3 is 17 residues. CDR3 in amino acids: CASSEPQWQGFGETQYF. The DNA of the CDR3 is TGTGCCAGCAGTGAACCACAGTGGCAGGGATTTGGGGAGACCCAGTACTTC.

The chain uses TRBV12-3 or TRBV12-4 and TRBJ1-4, with D possibly matching TRBD1 (6 bases). V was trimmed by 3 bases and J by 17 bases, leaving 16 bases between them. The CDR3 consists of 12 residues. The CDR3 DNA reads TGTGCCAGCAGTTTCCTACTGGGGGCCAGTTTTTTT. It specifies CASSFLLGASFF.

V gene TRBV29-1 combines with J gene TRBJ2-2, with a weak D call TRBD2 (5 bases). CDR1 is SQVTM, CDR2 ANQGSEA, per germline. The CDR3 sequence is 13 residues long. Trimming took off 4 bases at V and 1 base at J, with 7 bases between the two ends. DNA of the CDR3: TGCAGCGTTGGACGGGAGAACACCGGGGAGCTGTTTTTT. Translated, it gives CSVGRENTGELFF.

The chain couples TRBV27 to TRBJ2-7, with D hard to call. The CDR3 length is 13 residues. V was shortened by 5 bases and J by 1 base, with 9 bases between the two germline ends. Germline V gene data show CDR1 as MNHEY and CDR2 as SMNVEV (reference sequence). CDR3 nucleotides: TGTGCCAGCAGTGTACAGCAATCCTACGAGCAGTACTTC. Protein: CASSVQQSYEQYF.